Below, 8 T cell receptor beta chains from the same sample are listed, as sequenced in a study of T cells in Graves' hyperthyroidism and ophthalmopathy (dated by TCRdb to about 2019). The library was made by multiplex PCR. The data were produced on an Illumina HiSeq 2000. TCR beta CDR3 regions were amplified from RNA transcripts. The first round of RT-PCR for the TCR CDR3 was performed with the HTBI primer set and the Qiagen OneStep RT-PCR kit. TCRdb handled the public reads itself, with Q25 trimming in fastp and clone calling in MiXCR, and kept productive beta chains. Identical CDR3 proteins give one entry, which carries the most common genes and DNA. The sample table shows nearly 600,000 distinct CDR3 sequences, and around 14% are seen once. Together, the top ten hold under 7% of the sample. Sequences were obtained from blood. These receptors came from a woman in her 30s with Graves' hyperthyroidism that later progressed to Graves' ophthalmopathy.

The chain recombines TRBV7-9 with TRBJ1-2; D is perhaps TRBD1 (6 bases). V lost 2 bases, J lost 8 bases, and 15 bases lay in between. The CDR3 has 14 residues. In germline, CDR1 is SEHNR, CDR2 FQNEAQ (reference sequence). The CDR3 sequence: CASSLQATGSGYTF. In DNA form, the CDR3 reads TGTGCCAGCAGCTTACAAGCGACAGGTAGCGGCTACACCTTC.

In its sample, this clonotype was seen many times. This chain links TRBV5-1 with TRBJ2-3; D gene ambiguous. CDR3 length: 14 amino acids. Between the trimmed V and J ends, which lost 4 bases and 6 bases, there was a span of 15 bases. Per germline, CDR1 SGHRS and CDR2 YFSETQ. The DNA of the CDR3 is TGCGCCAGCAGCCCAGCTATCTCTGCTGATACGCAGTATTTT. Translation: CASSPAISADTQYF. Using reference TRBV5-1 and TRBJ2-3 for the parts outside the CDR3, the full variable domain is KAGVTQTPRYLIKTRGQQVTLSCSPISGHRSVSWYQQTPGQGLQFLFEYFSETQRNKGNFPGRFSGRQFSNSRSEMNVSTLELGDSALYLCASSPAISADTQYFGPGTRLTVL.

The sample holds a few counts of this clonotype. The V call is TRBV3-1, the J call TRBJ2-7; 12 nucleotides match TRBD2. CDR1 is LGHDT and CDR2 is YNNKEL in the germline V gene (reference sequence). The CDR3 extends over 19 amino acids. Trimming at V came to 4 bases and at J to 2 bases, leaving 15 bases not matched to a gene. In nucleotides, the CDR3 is TGTGCCAGCAGCCGCCTCCCGTCGGGACTAGCGGGTGACCCCTACGAGCAGTACTTC. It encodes CASSRLPSGLAGDPYEQYF.

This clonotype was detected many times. The CDR3 DNA sequence: TGCGCCAGCAGCTTGGACAACAACCTCTATGGCTACACCTTC. Amino acid sequence: CASSLDNNLYGYTF. This sequence joins TRBV5-1 and TRBJ1-2; D is unclear. CDR1 and CDR2 (germline): SGHRS, YFSETQ. The CDR3 covers 14 residues. V lost 0 bases and J lost 4, with 10 bases in between.

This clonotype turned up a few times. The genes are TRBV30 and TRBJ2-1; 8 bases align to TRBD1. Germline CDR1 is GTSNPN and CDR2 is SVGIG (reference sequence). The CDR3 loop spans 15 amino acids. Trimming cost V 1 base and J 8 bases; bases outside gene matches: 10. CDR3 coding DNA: TGTGCCTGGAGTGGAACCGGGACAGGTGCTGATGAGCAGTTCTTC. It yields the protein CAWSGTGTGADEQFF.

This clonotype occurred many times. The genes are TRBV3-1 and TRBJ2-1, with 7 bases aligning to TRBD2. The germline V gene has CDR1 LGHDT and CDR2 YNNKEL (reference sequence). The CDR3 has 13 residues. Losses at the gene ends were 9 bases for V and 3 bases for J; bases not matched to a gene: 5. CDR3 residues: CASTGTNYNEQFF. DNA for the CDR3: TGTGCCAGTACCGGGACTAACTACAATGAGCAGTTCTTC.

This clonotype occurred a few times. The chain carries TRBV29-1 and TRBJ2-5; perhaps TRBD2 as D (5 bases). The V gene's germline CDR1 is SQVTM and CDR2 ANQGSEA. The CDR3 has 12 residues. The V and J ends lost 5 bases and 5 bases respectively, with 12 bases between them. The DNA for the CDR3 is TGCAGCGTTCAAATAGTAGCGGAGACCCAGTACTTC. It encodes CSVQIVAETQYF.

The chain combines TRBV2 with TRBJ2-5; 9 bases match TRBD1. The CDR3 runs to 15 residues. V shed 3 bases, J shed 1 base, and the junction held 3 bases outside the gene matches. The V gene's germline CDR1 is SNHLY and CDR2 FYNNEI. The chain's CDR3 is CASSDQTGGQETQYF. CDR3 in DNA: TGTGCCAGCAGTGATCAGACAGGGGGCCAAGAGACCCAGTACTTC.